This paragraph reports one TCR beta chain. This sample was included in a study of T cell changes during pregnancy in multiple sclerosis. V shed 2 bases and J shed 2 bases, with 10 bases lying between them. The CDR3 is made up of 14 amino acids. Germline V gives CDR1 GTSNPN, CDR2 SVGIG (reference sequence). Repertoires were generated with immunoSEQ multiplex PCR, while TCRdb's copy carries only in-frame clones and drops some. The sample holds roughly 29,000 clones, roughly nine tenths seen once. The chain is built from TRBV30 and TRBJ2-1; unclear D gene. The sample here was CD8+ T cells from peripheral blood mononuclear cells, taken before pregnancy. This sequence was found in a female donor with multiple sclerosis, enrolled in a pregnancy study. The CDR3 bases are TGTGCCTGGAGTATGGGCGATCCCTACAATGAGCAGTTCTTC. As protein: CAWSMGDPYNEQFF.